One and the same sample provided the 19 T cell receptor beta chains below, sequenced in a study of cytomegalovirus exposure and HLA in healthy donors. Primers for the PCR totalled 60 Vbeta and 13 Jbeta. Here immunoSEQ multiplex PCR was the method, and the copy in TCRdb shows in-frame clones only, minus some. The data hold about 140,000 clones, with roughly 80% observed a single time. Input material: PBMCs. These receptors originate from a man between 35 and 55 years old in good health and CMV-seropositive.

This sequence joins TRBV6-1 and TRBJ2-7; 10 bases match TRBD1. The V segment lost 4 bases and the J segment 5 bases; nucleotides outside the gene matches: 11. The V gene's germline CDR1 is MNHNS and CDR2 SASEGT. The CDR3 loop spans 16 amino acids. CDR3: CASSASGTGVVDEQYF. For the CDR3, the DNA is TGTGCCAGCAGTGCGTCCGGGACAGGGGTAGTTGACGAGCAGTACTTC.

This chain connects TRBV28 to TRBJ2-1; maybe TRBD2 (5 bases). The CDR3 length is 14 residues. In germline, CDR1 is MDHEN, CDR2 SYDVKM. Trimming stripped 11 bases from V and 0 bases from J, with 14 bases between. The CDR3 reads CAHNAGGSYNEQFF. In nucleotides, the CDR3 is TGTGCCCACAATGCCGGAGGCTCCTACAATGAGCAGTTCTTC. Variable domain in full (rest from reference TRBV28 and TRBJ2-1): DVKVTQSSRYLVKRTGEKVFLECVQDMDHENMFWYRQDPGLGLRLIYFSYDVKMKEKGDIPEGYSVSREKKERFSLILESASTNQTSMYLCAHNAGGSYNEQFFGPGTRLTVL.

The chain carries TRBV7-3 and TRBJ2-3; 9 positions match TRBD2. The CDR3 sequence is 15 residues long. After removal of 5 bases from V and 1 base from J, the junction contained 4 bases not matched to a gene. Germline assignment: CDR1 SGHTA and CDR2 FQGTGA. CDR3 nucleotides: TGTGCCAGCAGCCCAAGACTAGCGGGCACAGATACGCAGTATTTT. This encodes CASSPRLAGTDTQYF.

The chain links TRBV29-1 to TRBJ1-4, with 12 nucleotides matching TRBD1. Germline CDR1 and CDR2: SQVTM and ANQGSEA. V shed 6 bases and J 3 bases; nucleotides not matched to a gene: 8. The length of the CDR3 is 16 residues. Written as DNA, the CDR3 is TGCAGCGTGGGGGGCGGGACAGGGGGCTCTAATGAAAAACTGTTTTTT. Its protein is CSVGGGTGGSNEKLFF.

The count of this clone is one. V gene TRBV6-5 combines with J gene TRBJ1-2, with 9 bases identical to TRBD1. The germline V gene has CDR1 MNHEY and CDR2 SVGAGI. The CDR3 sequence is 14 residues long. V lost 7 bases and J lost 5; bases outside the gene matches: 8. CDR3 protein: CASTPGQGRYGYTF. CDR3 in DNA: TGTGCCAGCACTCCGGGACAGGGAAGATATGGCTACACCTTC.

The genes are TRBV27 and TRBJ2-7; possibly TRBD2 for D (6 bases). Germline CDR1 MNHEY, CDR2 SMNVEV (reference sequence). V lost 0 bases and J lost 6, with 12 bases in between. This CDR3 is 14 amino acids long. The CDR3 spells CASSLSVAGGEQYF. CDR3 nucleotide sequence: TGTGCCAGCAGTTTATCGGTTGCCGGGGGCGAGCAGTACTTC.

The rearrangement joins TRBV5-1 to TRBJ2-3; D might be TRBD1 (6 bases). Trimming removed 4 bases at V and 0 bases at J, with 21 bases between. This CDR3 contains 18 residues. Germline assignment: CDR1 SGHRS and CDR2 YFSETQ. The CDR3 reads CASSLHGRRDISTDTQYF. The CDR3 DNA reads as TGCGCCAGCAGCCTACATGGGCGAAGGGACATTAGCACAGATACGCAGTATTTT.

CDR3 in amino acids: CATSRGADGETQYF. In DNA, the CDR3 is TGTGCCACCAGCAGAGGGGCAGATGGGGAGACCCAGTACTTC. The chain combines TRBV15 with TRBJ2-5, with D uncertain. Trimming stripped 1 base from V and 5 bases from J, with 11 bases between. CDR1 is LNHNV, CDR2 YYDKDF, per germline (reference sequence). The CDR3 covers 14 residues.

This clone was detected only once. The chain employs TRBV12-2 and TRBJ2-1; TRBD2, as called in the table, went unchecked against the DNA. TRBV12-2 constitutes a pseudogene. The CDR3 is 16 residues long. The CDR3 bases are TGTGCAAGTCGCTTAGAATGCGGGAGGGGATACAATGAGCAGTTCTTC. Its protein is CASRLECGRGYNEQFF.

V gene TRBV6-5 combines with J gene TRBJ2-7, with D perhaps matching TRBD2 (5 bases). The V end lost 5 bases, the J end lost 0 bases, and 8 bases lay between the germline ends. From germline, CDR1 is MNHEY and CDR2 SVGAGI. The CDR3 consists of 13 residues. CDR3 nucleotide sequence: TGTGCCAGCAGTAGGGAGAGCTCCTACGAGCAGTACTTC. Translated, it gives CASSRESSYEQYF.

The chain couples TRBV18 to TRBJ2-2, with D perhaps TRBD1 (7 bases). CDR1 is KGHSH, CDR2 LQKENI, per germline. CDR3 length: 16 amino acids. Deletions cut 2 bases from V and 0 bases from J, with 10 bases between. CDR3 sequence: CASSPAGQTNTGELFF. CDR3 DNA: TGTGCCAGCTCACCAGCGGGACAGACGAACACCGGGGAGCTGTTTTTT.

This chain joins TRBV10-3 and TRBJ2-1, with TRBD2 matching over 10 bases. Germline V gene sequence: CDR1 ENHRY, CDR2 SYGVKD. CDR3 length: 16 residues. Losses at the gene ends were 5 bases for V and 0 bases for J; bases not matched to a gene: 4. The CDR3 here is CAISSPSGSSYNEQFF. CDR3 in DNA: TGTGCCATCAGTTCCCCTAGCGGGAGCTCCTACAATGAGCAGTTCTTC.

In this sample, this clone turned up once. This chain joins TRBV10-3 and TRBJ2-3; 7 bases are a match to TRBD2. Germline CDR1 and CDR2: ENHRY and SYGVKD. Trimming took 3 bases from V and 6 from J; bases not matched to a gene: 9. This CDR3 region has 15 residues. The CDR3 DNA sequence: TGTGCCATCAGTGAACCGGGACTATCCTGGGATACGCAGTATTTT. The encoded protein is CAISEPGLSWDTQYF.

J is TRBJ2-4 and V is TRBV11-1, with no clear D. The germline V gene encodes CDR1 SGHAT and CDR2 FQDESV (reference sequence). The V end was cut by 4 bases, the J end by 0 bases, with 13 bases between. The CDR3 length is 16 residues. In DNA, the CDR3 is TGTGCCAGCAGCTCCTTCCTACCCTCAGCCAAAAACATTCAGTACTTC. This codes for CASSSFLPSAKNIQYF.

This rearrangement joins TRBV7-2 to TRBJ1-1; D is uncertain. In germline, CDR1 is SGHTA, CDR2 FQGNSA. With 2 bases removed from V and 3 bases from J, the gap between germline ends came to 7 bases. The CDR3 length is 13 residues. The CDR3 reads CASSLRGDTEAFF. CDR3 coding DNA: TGTGCCAGCAGCTTACGGGGAGACACTGAAGCTTTCTTT. The full variable domain, in which reference TRBV7-2 and TRBJ1-1 provide the parts outside the CDR3, is GAGVSQSPSNKVTEKGKDVELRCDPISGHTALYWYRQSLGQGLEFLIYFQGNSAPDKSGLPSDRFSAERTGGSVSTLTIQRTQQEDSAVYLCASSLRGDTEAFFGQGTRLTVV.

This chain connects TRBV19 to TRBJ1-1, with 7 bases aligning to TRBD1. The CDR3 spans 14 residues. CDR1 is LNHDA, CDR2 SQIVND, per germline (reference sequence). V trimming: 11 bases; J trimming: 5 bases; junction bases outside the gene matches: 14. The CDR3, as DNA: TGTGCCTCCAGTGAGGGGGCAAGGGGGACTGAAGCTTTCTTT. It is translated as CASSEGARGTEAFF.

The chain links TRBV6-5 to TRBJ2-7; 8 positions agree with TRBD1. Germline CDR1 is MNHEY and CDR2 is SVGAGI. With 3 bases clipped from V and 2 bases from J, the junction kept 6 bases outside the gene matches. This CDR3 contains 15 residues. CDR3: CASSYTGTGTYEQYF. The CDR3 DNA follows: TGTGCCAGCAGTTATACCGGGACAGGAACCTACGAGCAGTACTTC.

The chain combines TRBV5-1 with TRBJ2-1, with D perhaps matching TRBD1 (6 bases). The germline gives CDR1 SGHRS, CDR2 YFSETQ. V lost 3 bases, J lost 3 bases, and 13 bases lay in between. There are 15 residues in the CDR3. This chain's CDR3 is CASSSTDSFYNEQFF. The CDR3 DNA reads TGCGCCAGCAGCTCGACGGACAGTTTCTACAATGAGCAGTTCTTC.

This clone appeared many times. J is TRBJ2-5 and V is TRBV5-5; D perhaps matches TRBD2 (6 bases). The V end was cut by 0 bases, the J end by 9 bases, with 12 bases between. CDR1 SGHKS and CDR2 YYEKEE come from the germline V gene (reference sequence). The CDR3 is 13 amino acids. CDR3 DNA: TGTGCCAGCAGCTTGGCCGGGCCGGGGGCCCAGTACTTC. Translating it yields CASSLAGPGAQYF.